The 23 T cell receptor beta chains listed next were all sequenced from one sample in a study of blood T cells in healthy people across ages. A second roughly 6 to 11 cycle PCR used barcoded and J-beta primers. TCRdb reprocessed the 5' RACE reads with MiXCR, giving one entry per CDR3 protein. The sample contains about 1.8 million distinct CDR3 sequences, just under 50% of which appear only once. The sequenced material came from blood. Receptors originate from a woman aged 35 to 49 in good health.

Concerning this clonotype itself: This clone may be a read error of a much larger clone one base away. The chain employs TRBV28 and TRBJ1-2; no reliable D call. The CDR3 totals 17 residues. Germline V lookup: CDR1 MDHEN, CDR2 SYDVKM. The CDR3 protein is CASSLAAKPLLGYDYTF. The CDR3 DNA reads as TGTGCCAGCAGTTTGGCTGCAAAGCCGCTTTTGGGGTATGACTACACCTTC.

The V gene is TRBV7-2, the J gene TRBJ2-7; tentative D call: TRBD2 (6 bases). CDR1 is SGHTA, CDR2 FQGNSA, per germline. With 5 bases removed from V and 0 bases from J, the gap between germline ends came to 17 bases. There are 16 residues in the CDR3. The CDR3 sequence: CASSPTSGRNSYEQYF. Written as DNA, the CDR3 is TGTGCCAGCAGCCCCACCTCGGGGAGGAACTCCTACGAGCAGTACTTC. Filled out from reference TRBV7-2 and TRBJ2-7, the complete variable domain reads GAGVSQSPSNKVTEKGKDVELRCDPISGHTALYWYRQSLGQGLEFLIYFQGNSAPDKSGLPSDRFSAERTGGSVSTLTIQRTQQEDSAVYLCASSPTSGRNSYEQYFGPGTRLTVT.

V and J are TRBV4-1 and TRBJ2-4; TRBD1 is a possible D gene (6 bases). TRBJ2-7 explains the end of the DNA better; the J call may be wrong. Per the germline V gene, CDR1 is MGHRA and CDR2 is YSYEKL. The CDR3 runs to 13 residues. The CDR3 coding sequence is TGCGCCAGCAGCCAAGATAGGGGGATCGAGCAGTACTTC. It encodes CASSQDRGIEQYF.

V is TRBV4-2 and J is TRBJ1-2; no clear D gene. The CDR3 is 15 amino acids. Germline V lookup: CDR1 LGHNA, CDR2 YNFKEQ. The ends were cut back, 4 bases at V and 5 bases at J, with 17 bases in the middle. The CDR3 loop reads CASSLTENARYGYTF. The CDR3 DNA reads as TGTGCCAGCAGCCTTACAGAGAACGCCCGGTATGGCTACACCTTC.

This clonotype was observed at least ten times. The CDR3: CSAATSGDYNEQFF. CDR3 nucleotides: TGCAGTGCTGCGACTAGCGGGGATTACAATGAGCAGTTCTTC. The rearrangement uses TRBV20-1 and TRBJ2-1, with TRBD2 identical over 11 bases. V lost 5 bases, J lost 4 bases, and 4 bases stayed unmatched. The V gene's germline CDR1 is DFQATT and CDR2 SNEGSKA (reference sequence). CDR3 length: 14 residues.

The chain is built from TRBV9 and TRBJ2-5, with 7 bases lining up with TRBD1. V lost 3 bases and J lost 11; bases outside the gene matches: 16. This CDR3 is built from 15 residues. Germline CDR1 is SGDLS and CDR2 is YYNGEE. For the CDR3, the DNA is TGTGCCAGCAGCGAGAGGGGACAGTTATTCAATGAGCAGTACTTC. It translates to CASSERGQLFNEQYF.

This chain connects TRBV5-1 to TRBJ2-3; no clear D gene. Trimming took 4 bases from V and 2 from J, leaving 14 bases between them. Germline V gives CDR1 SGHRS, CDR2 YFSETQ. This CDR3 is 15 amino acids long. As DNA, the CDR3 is TGCGCCAGCAGCACCGGGCTCCAAGACACAGATACGCAGTATTTT. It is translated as CASSTGLQDTDTQYF.

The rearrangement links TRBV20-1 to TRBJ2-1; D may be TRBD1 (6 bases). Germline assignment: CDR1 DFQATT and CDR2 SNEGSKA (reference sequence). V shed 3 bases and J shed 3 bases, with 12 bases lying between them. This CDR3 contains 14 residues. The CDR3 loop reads CSARRQGIYNEQFF. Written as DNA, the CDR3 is TGCAGTGCTAGGCGGCAGGGGATCTACAATGAGCAGTTCTTC.

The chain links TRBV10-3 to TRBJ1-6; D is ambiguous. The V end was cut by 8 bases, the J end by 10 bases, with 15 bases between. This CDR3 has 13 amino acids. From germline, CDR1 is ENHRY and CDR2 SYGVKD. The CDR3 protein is CAISERSGSPLHF. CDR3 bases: TGTGCCATCTCAGAGCGATCGGGGTCACCCCTCCACTTT.

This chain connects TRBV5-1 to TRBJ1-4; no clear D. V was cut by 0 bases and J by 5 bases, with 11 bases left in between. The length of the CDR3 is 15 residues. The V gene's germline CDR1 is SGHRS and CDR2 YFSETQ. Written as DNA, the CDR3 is TGCGCCAGCAGCTTGGTGGGCGGTTTGAATGAAAAACTGTTTTTT. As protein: CASSLVGGLNEKLFF.

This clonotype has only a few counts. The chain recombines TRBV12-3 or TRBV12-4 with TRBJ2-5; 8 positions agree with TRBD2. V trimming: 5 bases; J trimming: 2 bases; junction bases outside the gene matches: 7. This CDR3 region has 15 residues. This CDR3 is CASSPKRGRQETQYF. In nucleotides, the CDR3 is TGTGCCAGCAGTCCCAAGCGGGGGCGACAAGAGACCCAGTACTTC.

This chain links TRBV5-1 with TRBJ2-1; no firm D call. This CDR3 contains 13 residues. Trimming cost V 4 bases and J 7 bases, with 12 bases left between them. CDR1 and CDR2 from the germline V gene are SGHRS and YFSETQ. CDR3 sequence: CASSPSTENEQFF. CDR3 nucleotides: TGCGCCAGCAGCCCGTCGACTGAAAATGAGCAGTTCTTC. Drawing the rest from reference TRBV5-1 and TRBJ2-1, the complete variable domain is KAGVTQTPRYLIKTRGQQVTLSCSPISGHRSVSWYQQTPGQGLQFLFEYFSETQRNKGNFPGRFSGRQFSNSRSEMNVSTLELGDSALYLCASSPSTENEQFFGPGTRLTVL.

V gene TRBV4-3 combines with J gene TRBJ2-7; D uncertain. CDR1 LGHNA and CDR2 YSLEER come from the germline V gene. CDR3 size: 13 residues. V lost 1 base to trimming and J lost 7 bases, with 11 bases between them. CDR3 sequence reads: CASSQAANNEQYF. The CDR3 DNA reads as TGCGCCAGCAGCCAAGCGGCGAACAATGAGCAGTACTTC.

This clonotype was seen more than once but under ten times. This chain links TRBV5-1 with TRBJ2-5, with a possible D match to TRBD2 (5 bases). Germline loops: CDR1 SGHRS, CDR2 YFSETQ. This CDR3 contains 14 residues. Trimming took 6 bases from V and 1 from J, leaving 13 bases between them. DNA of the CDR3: TGCGCCAGCACACGGGGTTCCCCCCAAGAGACCCAGTACTTC. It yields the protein CASTRGSPQETQYF.

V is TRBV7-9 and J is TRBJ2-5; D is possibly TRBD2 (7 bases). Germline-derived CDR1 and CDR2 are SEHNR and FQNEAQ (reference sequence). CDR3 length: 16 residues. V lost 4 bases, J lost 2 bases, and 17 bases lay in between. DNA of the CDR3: TGTGCCAGCAGCTACGGGGGCGGGGGTCCTCAAGAGACCCAGTACTTC. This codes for CASSYGGGGPQETQYF.

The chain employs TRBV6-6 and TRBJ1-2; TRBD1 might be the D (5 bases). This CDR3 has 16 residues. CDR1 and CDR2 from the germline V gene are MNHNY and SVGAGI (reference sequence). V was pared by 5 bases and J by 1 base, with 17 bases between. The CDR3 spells CASSPRGVLGNYGYTF. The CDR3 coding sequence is TGTGCCAGCAGTCCCCGGGGGGTCCTTGGTAACTATGGCTACACCTTC.

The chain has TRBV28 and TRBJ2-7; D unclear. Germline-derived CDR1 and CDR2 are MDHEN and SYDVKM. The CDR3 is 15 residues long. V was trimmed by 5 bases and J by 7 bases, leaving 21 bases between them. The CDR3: CASSPTLGLQAEQYF. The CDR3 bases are TGTGCCAGCAGTCCCACCCTTGGGCTGCAGGCTGAGCAGTACTTC.

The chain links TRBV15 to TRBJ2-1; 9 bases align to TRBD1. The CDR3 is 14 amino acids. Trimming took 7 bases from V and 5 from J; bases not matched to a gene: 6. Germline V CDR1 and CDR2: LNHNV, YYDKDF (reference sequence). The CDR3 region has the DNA TGTGCCACCAACAGGGGGCTATTCAACAATGAGCAGTTCTTC. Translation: CATNRGLFNNEQFF.

CDR3 sequence: CASSSNSGGPYEQYF. Here the CDR3 DNA reads TGTGCCAGCAGCTCCAATAGCGGGGGCCCCTACGAGCAGTACTTC. The chain recombines TRBV7-6 with TRBJ2-4; 9 bases are shared with TRBD2. With the DNA end fitting TRBJ2-7 better, the J assignment may be wrong. There are 15 residues in the CDR3. The V gene's germline CDR1 is SGHVS and CDR2 FNYEAQ.

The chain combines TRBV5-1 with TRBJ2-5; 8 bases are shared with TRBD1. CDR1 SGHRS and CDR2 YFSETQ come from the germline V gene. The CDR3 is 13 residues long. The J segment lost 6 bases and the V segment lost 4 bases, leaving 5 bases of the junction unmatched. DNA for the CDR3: TGCGCCAGCAGCCCACCCAGGGGGCAGACCCAGTACTTC. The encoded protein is CASSPPRGQTQYF.

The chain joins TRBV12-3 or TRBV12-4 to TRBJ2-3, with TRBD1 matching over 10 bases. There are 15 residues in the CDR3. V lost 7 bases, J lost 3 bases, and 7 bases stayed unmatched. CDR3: CASNGQGGITDTQYF. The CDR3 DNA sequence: TGTGCCAGCAACGGACAGGGGGGTATAACAGATACGCAGTATTTT.

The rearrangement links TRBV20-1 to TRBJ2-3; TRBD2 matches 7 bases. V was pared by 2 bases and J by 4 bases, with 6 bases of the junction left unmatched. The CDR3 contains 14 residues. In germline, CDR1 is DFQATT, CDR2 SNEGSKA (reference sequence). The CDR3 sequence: CSARRGVGPDTQYF. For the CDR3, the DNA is TGCAGTGCTAGACGGGGGGTAGGTCCAGATACGCAGTATTTT.

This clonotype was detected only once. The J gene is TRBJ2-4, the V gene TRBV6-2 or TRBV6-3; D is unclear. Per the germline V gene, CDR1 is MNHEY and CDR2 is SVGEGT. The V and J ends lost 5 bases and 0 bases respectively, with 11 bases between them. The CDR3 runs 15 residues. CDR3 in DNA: TGTGCCAGCAGTCCTCGTCCCCTAGCCAAAAACATTCAGTACTTC. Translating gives CASSPRPLAKNIQYF.